These 9 T cell receptor beta chains were all obtained from the same sample, sequenced in a study of beta chain features in type 1 diabetes. As every portion of the isolated RNA was reverse transcribed, the sequencing read expressed TCRB transcripts. Only in-frame clones appear in the TCRdb table, and some are missing; sequencing was by immunoSEQ multiplex PCR. The sample yields some 410,000 clones, 9.5% to 12% seen once. Sequencing was carried out using naive CD4+ T cells from blood. Source of these receptors: a woman between 18 and 29 years old in good health.

This clone was found a few times. The genes are TRBV23-1 and TRBJ2-1, with TRBD1 matching 10 bases. TRBV23-1 is filed as an ORF, its function uncertain. The V gene end was trimmed by 8 bases and the J gene end by 4 bases; junction bases not matched to a gene: 5. CDR3 length: 14 residues. In DNA form, the CDR3 reads TGCGCCAGCCGGGACAGGGGAACTTACAATGAGCAGTTCTTC. It is translated as CASRDRGTYNEQFF.

This clone was seen more than once but under ten times. The V call is TRBV5-6, the J call TRBJ1-3; D is unresolved. Germline loops: CDR1 SGHDT, CDR2 YYEEEE. This CDR3 region has 13 residues. V was cut by 1 base and J by 3 bases, with 5 bases left in between. CDR3 in amino acids: CASSLNSGNTIYF. In DNA, the CDR3 is TGTGCCAGCAGCTTGAACAGTGGAAACACCATATATTTT.

This chain links TRBV12-5 with TRBJ2-5, with 7 bases matching TRBD1. V trimming: 2 bases; J trimming: 4 bases; junction bases outside the gene matches: 10. Germline V gene data show CDR1 as LGHNT and CDR2 as FRNRAP. The CDR3 sequence is 16 residues long. This chain's CDR3 is CASGLLVGQYRETQYF. CDR3 sequence (DNA): TGTGCTAGTGGTTTGTTGGTGGGACAGTACCGAGAGACCCAGTACTTC.

The chain carries TRBV7-9 and TRBJ2-2; the D is unclear. Germline V gene sequence: CDR1 SEHNR, CDR2 FQNEAQ (reference sequence). V shed 5 bases and J shed 2 bases, with 15 bases lying between them. The CDR3 is 16 amino acids. CDR3 in DNA: TGTGCCAGCAGCATAAACATTTCCCCAAACACCGGGGAGCTGTTTTTT. It encodes CASSINISPNTGELFF.

The chain uses TRBV7-2 and TRBJ2-2; D is undetermined. Trimming pared 4 bases from V and 7 bases from J, leaving 16 bases between. The germline V gene encodes CDR1 SGHTA and CDR2 FQGNSA. The CDR3 is 15 amino acids. The CDR3 nucleotides read TGTGCCAGCAGCTCCCAACGCCCACCAGGCGGGGAGCTGTTTTTT. Encoded protein: CASSSQRPPGGELFF.

This rearrangement joins TRBV5-1 to TRBJ2-4; 8 bases are a match to TRBD1. This CDR3 has 15 residues. The V gene's germline CDR1 is SGHRS and CDR2 YFSETQ. The V gene end was trimmed by 0 bases and the J gene end by 6 bases; junction bases not matched to a gene: 5. The CDR3: CASSLVQGAGNIQYF. The DNA for the CDR3 is TGCGCCAGCAGCTTGGTGCAGGGGGCGGGAAACATTCAGTACTTC.

J is TRBJ2-6 and V is TRBV28; D possibly corresponds to TRBD1 (6 bases). Germline V gene sequence: CDR1 MDHEN, CDR2 SYDVKM. The CDR3 has 16 amino acids. V lost 1 base and J 6 bases, leaving 13 bases between the germline ends. CDR3 amino acids: CASSLFRGSMANVLTF. The CDR3 DNA reads TGTGCCAGCAGTTTATTCAGGGGCTCTATGGCCAACGTCCTGACTTTC.

This clone has a handful of counts. The V gene is TRBV11-2, the J gene TRBJ2-3; unclear D gene. The V and J ends lost 3 bases and 0 bases respectively, with 16 bases between them. CDR1 SGHAT and CDR2 FQNNGV come from the germline V gene. The CDR3 is 17 residues long. The CDR3 nucleotides are TGTGCCAGCAGCTTTCCGGCGAGACGGAAAAGCACAGATACGCAGTATTTT. This gives the protein CASSFPARRKSTDTQYF. The whole variable domain, filled in from reference TRBV11-2 and TRBJ2-3, reads EAGVAQSPRYKIIEKRQSVAFWCNPISGHATLYWYQQILGQGPKLLIQFQNNGVVDDSQLPKDRFSAERLKGVDSTLKIQPAKLEDSAVYLCASSFPARRKSTDTQYFGPGTRLTVL.

This chain uses TRBV14 with TRBJ1-3; D gene unclear. The germline gives CDR1 SGHDN, CDR2 FVKESK. The CDR3 is made up of 15 amino acids. V was shortened by 0 bases and J by 0 bases, with 6 bases between the two germline ends. The DNA of the CDR3 is TGTGCCAGCAGCCAAGACAGAATCTCTGGAAACACCATATATTTT. The encoded protein is CASSQDRISGNTIYF.